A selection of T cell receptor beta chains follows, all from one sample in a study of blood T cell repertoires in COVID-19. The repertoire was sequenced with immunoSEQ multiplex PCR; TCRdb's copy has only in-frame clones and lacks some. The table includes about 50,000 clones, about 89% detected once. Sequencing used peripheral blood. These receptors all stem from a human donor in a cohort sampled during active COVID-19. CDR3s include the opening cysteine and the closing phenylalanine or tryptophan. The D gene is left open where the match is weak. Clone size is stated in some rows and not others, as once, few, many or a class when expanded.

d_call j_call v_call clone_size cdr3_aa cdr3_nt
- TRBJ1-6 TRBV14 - CASSQVKGGNSPLHF TGTGCCAGCAGCCAAGTCAAAGGGGGTAATTCACCCCTCCACTTT
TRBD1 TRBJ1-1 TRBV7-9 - CASSFPGQANTEAFF TGTGCCAGCAGCTTTCCGGGACAGGCGAACACTGAAGCTTTCTTT
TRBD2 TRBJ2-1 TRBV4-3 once CASSQDRGLAGGRGNEQFF TGCGCCAGCAGCCAAGATCGGGGGCTAGCGGGGGGGCGAGGCAATGAGCAGTTCTTC
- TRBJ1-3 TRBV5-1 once CASSFTGSPGRTIYF TGCGCCAGCAGCTTCACAGGAAGCCCAGGTCGCACCATATATTTT
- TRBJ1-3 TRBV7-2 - CASSLVGGSSGNTIYF TGTGCCAGCAGCTTAGTAGGCGGAAGCTCTGGAAACACCATATATTTT
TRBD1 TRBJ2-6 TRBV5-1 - CASSSEVGQGPFFSGANVLTF TGCGCCAGCAGCTCGGAGGTGGGACAGGGGCCATTCTTCTCTGGGGCCAACGTCCTGACTTTC
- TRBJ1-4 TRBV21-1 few CASSWLRDKREKLFF TGTGCCAGCAGCTGGCTCCGGGACAAGCGTGAAAAACTGTTTTTT
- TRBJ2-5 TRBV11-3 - CASSLDRGSELLQETQYF TGTGCCAGCAGCTTAGACAGGGGAAGTGAATTACTCCAAGAGACCCAGTACTTC
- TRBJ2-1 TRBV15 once CATSRAGVGSNEQFF TGTGCCACCAGCAGGGCCGGGGTGGGCAGCAATGAGCAGTTCTTC
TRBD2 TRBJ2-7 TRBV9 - CASSVGGGDNVWEQYF TGTGCCAGCAGCGTAGGCGGGGGGGATAACGTTTGGGAGCAGTACTTC
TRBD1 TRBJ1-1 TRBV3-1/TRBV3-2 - CASSQDRDRGFLYTEAFF TGTGCCAGCAGCCAAGACCGGGACAGGGGGTTTCTGTACACTGAAGCTTTCTTT
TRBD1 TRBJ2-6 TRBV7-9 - CASSFRVTGSNSGANVLTF TGTGCCAGCAGTTTTAGGGTGACAGGGAGTAACTCTGGGGCCAACGTCCTGACTTTC
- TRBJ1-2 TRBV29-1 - CSVATDRPYGYTF TGCAGCGTCGCAACCGACAGGCCATATGGCTACACCTTC
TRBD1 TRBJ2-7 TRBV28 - CASSPGQGAYEQYF TGTGCCAGCAGTCCGGGACAGGGGGCTTACGAGCAGTACTTC
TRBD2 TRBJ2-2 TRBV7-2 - CASRPDGGGTGELFF TGTGCCAGCAGGCCGGACGGCGGGGGTACCGGGGAGCTGTTTTTT
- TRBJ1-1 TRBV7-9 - CASNPAAGMNTEAFF TGTGCCAGCAACCCAGCGGCAGGCATGAACACTGAAGCTTTCTTT
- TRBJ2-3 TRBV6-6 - CASSYGAGNTDTQYF TGTGCCAGCAGTTATGGCGCGGGGAACACAGATACGCAGTATTTT